This passage covers 12 T cell receptor beta chains from one sample sequenced in a study of identical twins (dated by TCRdb to between 2015 and 2016). The method was 5' RACE. The sequencer listed for this sample is Illumina HiSeq 2000. TCRdb ran its own pipeline on the public reads, namely fastp trimming at Q25 and MiXCR clone calling, and kept in-frame beta chains. Every distinct CDR3 protein forms one entry, paired with its most common genes and DNA. The sample table holds under 1 million distinct CDR3 sequences, of which about 12% were seen once. The ten largest clones represent around 1.5% of the sample. These data also formed part of another study, on yellow fever vaccine responses in identical twins.

The sample taken for sequencing was PBMCs. The receptors here all came from a woman between 18 and 30 years old in good health.

As for this clonotype: A read error may be the cause here, since a much bigger clone is one base away. V and J are TRBV7-2 and TRBJ1-5; no definite D call. CDR1 SGHTA and CDR2 FQGNSA come from the germline V gene. This CDR3 has 14 residues. Trimming pared 5 bases from V and 1 base from J, leaving 9 bases between. The CDR3 protein is CASSPQASNQPQHF. As DNA, the CDR3 is TGTGCCAGCAGCCCTCAGGCGAGCAATCAGCCCCAGCATTTT.

This clonotype came up a few times. The V gene is TRBV27, the J gene TRBJ1-5; D perhaps matches TRBD1 (6 bases). Per the germline V gene, CDR1 is MNHEY and CDR2 is SMNVEV (reference sequence). The V end lost 6 bases, the J end lost 4 bases, and 16 bases lay between the germline ends. CDR3 length: 15 amino acids. This CDR3 is CASSNTGSGNQPQHF. As DNA, the CDR3 is TGTGCCAGCAGCAATACAGGGAGTGGTAATCAGCCCCAGCATTTT.

The rearrangement uses TRBV15 and TRBJ1-2; D not certain. Germline V gene data show CDR1 as LNHNV and CDR2 as YYDKDF (reference sequence). The CDR3 totals 16 residues. Trimming took 0 bases from V and 6 from J, leaving 17 bases between them. The CDR3: CATSRDLNDIYNGYTF. The CDR3, as DNA: TGTGCCACCAGCAGAGATTTGAACGATATCTATAATGGCTACACCTTC.

This clonotype was seen only a few times. The rearrangement links TRBV7-9 to TRBJ1-1, with D possibly TRBD1 on 5 matching bases. The CDR3 sequence is 16 residues long. The V gene's germline CDR1 is SEHNR and CDR2 FQNEAQ (reference sequence). The ends were cut back, 5 bases at V and 1 base at J, with 17 bases in the middle. CDR3 sequence: CASSPQGAGGNTEAFF. The CDR3 region has the DNA TGTGCCAGCAGCCCCCAGGGAGCAGGAGGGAACACTGAAGCTTTCTTT. The full variable domain, rest sourced from reference TRBV7-9 and TRBJ1-1, is DTGVSQNPRHKITKRGQNVTFRCDPISEHNRLYWYRQTLGQGPEFLTYFQNEAQLEKSRLLSDRFSAERPKGSFSTLEIQRTEQGDSAMYLCASSPQGAGGNTEAFFGQGTRLTVV.

This clonotype occurred a few times. The chain couples TRBV3-1 to TRBJ2-1, with D perhaps TRBD1 (5 bases). CDR3 size: 12 residues. V was shortened by 5 bases and J by 8 bases, with 10 bases between the two germline ends. The germline CDR1 and CDR2 sequences are LGHDT and YNNKEL (reference sequence). CDR3 loop: CASSGHSYEQFF. The CDR3 DNA reads TGTGCCAGCAGCGGACACAGCTATGAGCAGTTCTTC.

The gene calls are TRBV9 and TRBJ1-1; TRBD1 might be the D (5 bases). CDR1 and CDR2 from the germline V gene are SGDLS and YYNGEE. This CDR3 region has 13 residues. V was trimmed by 2 bases and J by 4 bases, leaving 9 bases between them. CDR3 sequence: CASSVGGTTEAFF. Here the CDR3 DNA reads TGTGCCAGCAGCGTGGGGGGGACCACTGAAGCTTTCTTT.

The chain has TRBV5-4 and TRBJ1-6; D uncertain. Germline loops: CDR1 SGHNT, CDR2 YYREEE (reference sequence). The CDR3 length is 14 residues. Trimming stripped 0 bases from V and 3 bases from J, with 4 bases between. The CDR3 reads CASSLGLYNSPLHF. The CDR3 region has the DNA TGTGCCAGCAGCTTGGGACTCTATAATTCACCCCTCCACTTT. The full variable domain, its missing parts supplied by reference TRBV5-4 and TRBJ1-6, is ETGVTQSPTHLIKTRGQQVTLRCSSQSGHNTVSWYQQALGQGPQFIFQYYREEENGRGNFPPRFSGLQFPNYSSELNVNALELDDSALYLCASSLGLYNSPLHFGNGTRLTVT.

Comments on this clonotype: The junction differs from germline at one of its ends, possibly a read error. This sequence joins TRBV12-3 or TRBV12-4 and TRBJ2-5; D is undetermined. The CDR3 consists of 14 residues. CDR3 coding DNA: TGTGCCAGCGGTTTCGGCGCATTTCAAGAGACCCAGTACTTC. Protein product: CASGFGAFQETQYF.

This clonotype was seen many times. The rearrangement joins TRBV12-3 or TRBV12-4 to TRBJ1-5; no clear D gene. The V gene lost 5 bases and the J gene lost 0 bases, with 11 bases spanning the gap. The CDR3 covers 15 residues. As DNA, the CDR3 is TGTGCCAGCAGTGGCCAGAGTTATAGCAATCAGCCCCAGCATTTT. It specifies CASSGQSYSNQPQHF.

This chain connects TRBV5-1 to TRBJ1-1; D is possibly TRBD1 (6 bases). The length of the CDR3 is 14 residues. CDR1 and CDR2 from the germline V gene are SGHRS and YFSETQ. Trimming cost V 4 bases and J 0 bases, with 10 bases left between them. The DNA of the CDR3 is TGCGCCAGCAGCGCGGACAGCCTGAACACTGAAGCTTTCTTT. This sequence encodes CASSADSLNTEAFF.

This chain joins TRBV28 and TRBJ2-7, with D perhaps matching TRBD2 (6 bases). The CDR3 loop spans 15 amino acids. V lost 5 bases and J lost 4, with 18 bases in between. CDR1 and CDR2 (germline): MDHEN, SYDVKM. CDR3 loop: CASSPHTGSGYEQYF. The CDR3 DNA reads TGTGCCAGCAGTCCCCATACCGGGAGCGGGTACGAGCAGTACTTC.

This clonotype was seen a few times. The genes are TRBV6-2 or TRBV6-3 and TRBJ2-4, with D unclear. Germline values: CDR1 MNHEY, CDR2 SVGEGT. This CDR3 has 14 residues. V was shortened by 0 bases and J by 5 bases, with 8 bases between the two germline ends. CDR3 DNA: TGTGCCAGCAGTTACTCCTTACAGCAAAACATTCAGTACTTC. It yields the protein CASSYSLQQNIQYF.